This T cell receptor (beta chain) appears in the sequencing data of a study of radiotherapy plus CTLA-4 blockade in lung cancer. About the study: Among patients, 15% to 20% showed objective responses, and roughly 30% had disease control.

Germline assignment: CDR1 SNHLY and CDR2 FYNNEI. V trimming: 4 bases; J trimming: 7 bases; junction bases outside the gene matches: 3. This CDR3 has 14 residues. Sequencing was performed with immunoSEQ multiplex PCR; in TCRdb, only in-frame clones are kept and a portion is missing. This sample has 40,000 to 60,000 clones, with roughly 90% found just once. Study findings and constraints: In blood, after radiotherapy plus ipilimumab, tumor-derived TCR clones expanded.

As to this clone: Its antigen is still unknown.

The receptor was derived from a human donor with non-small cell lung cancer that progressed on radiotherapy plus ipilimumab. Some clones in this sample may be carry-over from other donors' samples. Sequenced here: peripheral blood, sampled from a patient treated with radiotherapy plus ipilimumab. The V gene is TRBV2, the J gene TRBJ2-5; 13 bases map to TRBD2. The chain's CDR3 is CASSGGLAGRTQYF. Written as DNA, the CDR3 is TGTGCCAGCAGTGGGGGACTAGCGGGGAGGACCCAGTACTTC.